This TCR beta chain was documented in a study of blood T cell repertoires in COVID-19. Looking at the study overall: The cDNA or gDNA used as material had been derived from T cells, B-cell-depleted T cells, or PBMCs.

The study drew participants aged about 18 to 89 years from roughly 25 US areas. Authors' analysis steps: Amplification from reference gene primers served as the basis for estimated nucleated cell counts. Profiled with immunoSEQ multiplex PCR; TCRdb holds only in-frame clones, not every one. The DNA gave D and trimming, while V, J and clone size come from that table. The data hold a few hundred thousand clones, with 65% to 90% observed a single time. Germline CDR1 is LGHDT and CDR2 is YNNKEL (reference sequence). The CDR3 contains 17 residues. V lost 4 bases and J 5 bases, leaving 23 bases between the germline ends.

This sequence originates from a woman in her twenties or thirties who had been exposed to COVID-19. V is TRBV3-1 (or the pseudogene TRBV3-2) and J is TRBJ1-1; D possibly corresponds to TRBD1 (5 bases). What was sequenced was PBMCs or T cells enriched from blood (not recorded which). This CDR3 reads CASSPMGRRGLGTEAFF. The DNA for the CDR3 is TGTGCCAGCAGCCCCATGGGACGGCGGGGTCTGGGGACTGAAGCTTTCTTT.